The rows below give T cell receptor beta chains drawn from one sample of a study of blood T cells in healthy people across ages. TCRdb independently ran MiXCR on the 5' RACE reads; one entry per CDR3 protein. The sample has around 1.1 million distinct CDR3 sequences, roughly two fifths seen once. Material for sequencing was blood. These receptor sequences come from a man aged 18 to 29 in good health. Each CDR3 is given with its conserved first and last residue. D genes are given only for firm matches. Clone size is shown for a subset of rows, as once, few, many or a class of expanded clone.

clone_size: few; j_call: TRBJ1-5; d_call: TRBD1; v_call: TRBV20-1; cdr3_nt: TGCAGTGCTAGGGGGATGACCGGGACAGGGGCTCAGCCCCAGCATTTT; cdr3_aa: CSARGMTGTGAQPQHF
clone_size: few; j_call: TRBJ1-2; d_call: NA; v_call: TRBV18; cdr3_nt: TGTGCCAGCTCACCTCGGACAGCGAATGGCTACACCTTC; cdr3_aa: CASSPRTANGYTF
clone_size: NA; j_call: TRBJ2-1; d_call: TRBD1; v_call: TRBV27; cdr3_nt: TGTGCCAGCAGTACGGTTGGACAGGGCAATGAGCAGTTCTTC; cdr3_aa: CASSTVGQGNEQFF
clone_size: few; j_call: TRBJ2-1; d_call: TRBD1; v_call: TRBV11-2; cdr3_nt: TGTGCCAGCAGCCGCGACAGGGGCGGTGAGCAGTTCTTC; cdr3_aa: CASSRDRGGEQFF
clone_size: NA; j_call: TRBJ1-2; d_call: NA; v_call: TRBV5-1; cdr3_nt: TGCGCCAGCAGAGAGACAGGAGGGGGATTCTATGGCTACACCTTC; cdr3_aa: CASRETGGGFYGYTF
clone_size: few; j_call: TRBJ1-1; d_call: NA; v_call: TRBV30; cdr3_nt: TGTGCCTGGAGTAAAAAGGGAAACACTGAAGCTTTCTTT; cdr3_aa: CAWSKKGNTEAFF
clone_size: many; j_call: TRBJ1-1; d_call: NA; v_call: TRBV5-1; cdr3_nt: TGCGCCAGCAGCGAAGGGAGCGACACTGAAGCTTTCTTT; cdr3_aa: CASSEGSDTEAFF
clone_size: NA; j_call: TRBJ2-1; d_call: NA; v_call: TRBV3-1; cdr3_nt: TGTGCCAGCAGCCAAGATAGGCCGGGTTTCGATGAGCAGTTCTTC; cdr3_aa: CASSQDRPGFDEQFF
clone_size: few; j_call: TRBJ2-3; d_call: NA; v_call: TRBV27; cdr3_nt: TGTGCCAGCAGTTTTCGTTGGGGGCACACAGATACGCAGTATTTT; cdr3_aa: CASSFRWGHTDTQYF
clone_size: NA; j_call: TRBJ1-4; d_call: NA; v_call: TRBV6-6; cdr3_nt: TGTGCCAGCAGTAAACCGCGGGGGGGGCTAAATGAAAAACTGTTTTTT; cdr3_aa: CASSKPRGGLNEKLFF
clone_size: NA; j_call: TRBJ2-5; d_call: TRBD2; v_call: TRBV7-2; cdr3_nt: TGTGCCAGCAGCATTAGCGGGGTTCAAGAGACCCAGTACTTC; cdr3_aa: CASSISGVQETQYF
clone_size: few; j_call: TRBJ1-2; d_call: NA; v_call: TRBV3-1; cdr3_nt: TGTGCCAGCAGCCCGGGGGGCCGGAGCTCTTATGGCTACACCTTC; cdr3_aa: CASSPGGRSSYGYTF
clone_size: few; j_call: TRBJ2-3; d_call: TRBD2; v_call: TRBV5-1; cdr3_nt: TGCGCCAGCAGCCTGGGACTAGCGGGGGGGAATTTAGCAGATACGCAGTATTTT; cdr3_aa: CASSLGLAGGNLADTQYF
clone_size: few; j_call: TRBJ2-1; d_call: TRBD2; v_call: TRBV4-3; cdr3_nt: TGCGCCAGCAGCCAAGCACTAGCGGGGGTCTACAATGAGCAGTTCTTC; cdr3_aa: CASSQALAGVYNEQFF
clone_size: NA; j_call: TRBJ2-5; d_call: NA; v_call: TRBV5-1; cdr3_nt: TGCGCCAGCAGCTTGAATGTCAGAGAGACCCAGTACTTC; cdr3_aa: CASSLNVRETQYF
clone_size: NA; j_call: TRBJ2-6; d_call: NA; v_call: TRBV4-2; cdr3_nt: TGTGCCAGCAGCCGGGGGGTGGTTAAGAGCTCTGGGGCCAACGTCCTGACTTTC; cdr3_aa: CASSRGVVKSSGANVLTF
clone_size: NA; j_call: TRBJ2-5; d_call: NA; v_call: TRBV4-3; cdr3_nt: TGCGCCAGCAGCCAAGAAATAGGAGGGTTCAATGAGCAGTACTTC; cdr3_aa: CASSQEIGGFNEQYF
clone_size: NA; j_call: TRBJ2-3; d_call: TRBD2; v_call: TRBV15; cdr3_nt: TGTGCCACCAGCAGAGATAGTCGGCTAGCGGGACCCACGCAGTATTTT; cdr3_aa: CATSRDSRLAGPTQYF
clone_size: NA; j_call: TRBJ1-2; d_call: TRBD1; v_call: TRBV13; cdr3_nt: TGTGCCAGCAGCTATGAACAGGGGGAGGATGGCTACACCTTC; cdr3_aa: CASSYEQGEDGYTF
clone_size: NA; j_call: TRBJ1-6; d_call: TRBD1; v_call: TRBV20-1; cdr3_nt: TGCAGTGCTAGAACAGGGGGCTTAAATAATTCACCCCTCCACTTT; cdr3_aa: CSARTGGLNNSPLHF
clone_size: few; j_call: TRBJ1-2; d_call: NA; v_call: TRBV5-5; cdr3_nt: TGTGCCAGCAGCTTGGAACTTCTGCCCTATGGCTACACCTTC; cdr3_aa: CASSLELLPYGYTF
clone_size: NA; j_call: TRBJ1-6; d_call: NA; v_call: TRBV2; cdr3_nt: TGTGCCAGAACCCAGGCCTCGTCTCGTGATTCACCCCCCCACTTT; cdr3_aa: CARTQASSRDSPPHF
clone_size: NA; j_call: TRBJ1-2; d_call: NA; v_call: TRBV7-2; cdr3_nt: TGTGCCAGCAGTCCCGGGACCCAACGCGGCTACACCTTC; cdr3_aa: CASSPGTQRGYTF
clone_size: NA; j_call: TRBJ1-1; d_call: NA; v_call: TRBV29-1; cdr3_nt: TGCAGCGTTGAACGCAGGGGGAACACTGAAGCTTTCTTT; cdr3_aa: CSVERRGNTEAFF
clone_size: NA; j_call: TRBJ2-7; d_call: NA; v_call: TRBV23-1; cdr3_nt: TGCGCCAGCAGTCAAAGCATAGGACAGAGGGTGCACGAGCAGTACTTC; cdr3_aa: CASSQSIGQRVHEQYF
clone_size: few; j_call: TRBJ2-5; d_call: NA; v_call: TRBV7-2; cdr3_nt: TGTGCCAGCAGCTTAATCAGCCAAGAGACCCAGTACTTC; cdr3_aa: CASSLISQETQYF
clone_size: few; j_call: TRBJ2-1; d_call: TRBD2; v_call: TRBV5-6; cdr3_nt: TGTGCCAGCAGCTCCACTAGCGGGGGGGCAGATGAGCAGTTCTTC; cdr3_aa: CASSSTSGGADEQFF
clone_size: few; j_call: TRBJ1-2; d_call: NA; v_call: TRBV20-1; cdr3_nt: TGCAGTCCGGGTTTAGGGGCAAACTATGGCTACACCTTC; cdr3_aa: CSPGLGANYGYTF
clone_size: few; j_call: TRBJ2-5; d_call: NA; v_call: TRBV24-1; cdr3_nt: TGTGCCACCAGCGCTGGTCCACAAGAGACCCAGTACTTC; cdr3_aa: CATSAGPQETQYF
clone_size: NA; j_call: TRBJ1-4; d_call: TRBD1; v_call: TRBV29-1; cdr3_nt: TGCAGCGCACAGGTCCGACAGGGGGATGAAAAACTGTTTTTT; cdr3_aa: CSAQVRQGDEKLFF
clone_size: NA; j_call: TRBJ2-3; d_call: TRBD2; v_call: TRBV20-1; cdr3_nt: TGCAGTGCCCCTAGCGGAGCAGTAGATACGCAGTATTTT; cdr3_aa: CSAPSGAVDTQYF
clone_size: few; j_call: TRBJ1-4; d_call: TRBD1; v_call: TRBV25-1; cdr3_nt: TGTGCCAGCAGTGATACAGGGGGCGTCTATGAAAAACTGTTTTTT; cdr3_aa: CASSDTGGVYEKLFF
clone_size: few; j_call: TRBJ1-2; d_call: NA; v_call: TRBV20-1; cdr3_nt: TGCAGTGCTAGAGATAAGGCAGAGACTAACTATGGCTACACCTTC; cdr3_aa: CSARDKAETNYGYTF
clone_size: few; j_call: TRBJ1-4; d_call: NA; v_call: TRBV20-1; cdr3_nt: TGCAGTGCCGGGGTGGGAGGACGTGAAAAACTGTTTTTT; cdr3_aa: CSAGVGGREKLFF
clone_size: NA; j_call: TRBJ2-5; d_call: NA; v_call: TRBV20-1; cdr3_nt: TGCAGTGCTAGAGACCCGGGACCCACTGTAGAGACCCAGTACTTC; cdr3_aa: CSARDPGPTVETQYF
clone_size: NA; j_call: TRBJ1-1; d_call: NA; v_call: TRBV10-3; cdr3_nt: TGTGCCATCAGTGAGTCTTACGCAGAAAACACTGAAGCTTTCTTT; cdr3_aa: CAISESYAENTEAFF
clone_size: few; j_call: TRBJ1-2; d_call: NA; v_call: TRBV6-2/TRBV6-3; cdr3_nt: TGTGCCAGCAGTGATGATTACTATGGCTACACCTTC; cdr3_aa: CASSDDYYGYTF
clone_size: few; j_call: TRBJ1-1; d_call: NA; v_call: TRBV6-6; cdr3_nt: TGTGCCAGCAGCTACACAGGCGCCTCTGAAGCTTTCTTT; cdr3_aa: CASSYTGASEAFF
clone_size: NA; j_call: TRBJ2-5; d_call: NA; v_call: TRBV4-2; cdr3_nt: TGTGCCAGCAGCCAAGAAAAGTACGAGGAGACCCAGTACTTC; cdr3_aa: CASSQEKYEETQYF
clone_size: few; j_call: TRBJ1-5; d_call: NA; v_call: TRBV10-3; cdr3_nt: TGTGCCATCAGTGAGGCAGGGAGTCAGCCCCAGCATTTT; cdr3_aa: CAISEAGSQPQHF
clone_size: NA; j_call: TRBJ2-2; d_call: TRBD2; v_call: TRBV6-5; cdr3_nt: TGTGCCAGCAGTCCTAGGACTAGCGGCACCGGGGAGCTGTTTTTT; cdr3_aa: CASSPRTSGTGELFF
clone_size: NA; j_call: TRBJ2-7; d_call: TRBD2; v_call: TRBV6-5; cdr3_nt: TGTGTCAGTGGGGGGGCCTACGAGCAGTACTTC; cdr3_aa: CVSGGAYEQYF
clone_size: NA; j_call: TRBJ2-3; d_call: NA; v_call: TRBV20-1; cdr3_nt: TGCAGTGCTACCGGGGGTCTTGGTGTTGCAGATACGCAGTATTTT; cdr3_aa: CSATGGLGVADTQYF
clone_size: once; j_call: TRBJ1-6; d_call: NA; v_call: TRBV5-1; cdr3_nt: TGCGCCAGCAGCTTGGGGCAGACGGAATCACCCCTCCACTTT; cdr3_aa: CASSLGQTESPLHF
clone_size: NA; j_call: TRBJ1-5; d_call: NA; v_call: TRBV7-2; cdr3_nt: TGTGCCAGCAGCTTAGATGGTGGCAGAGATCAGCCCCAGCATTTT; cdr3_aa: CASSLDGGRDQPQHF
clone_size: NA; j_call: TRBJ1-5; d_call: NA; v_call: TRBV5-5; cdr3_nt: TGTGCCAGCAGCTTGGTCGGGGCCGCTCAGCCCCAGCATTTT; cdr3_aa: CASSLVGAAQPQHF
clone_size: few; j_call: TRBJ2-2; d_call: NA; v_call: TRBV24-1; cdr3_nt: TGTGCCACCAGTGATTTCCTTGCCGGCGGGGAGCTGTTTTTT; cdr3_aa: CATSDFLAGGELFF
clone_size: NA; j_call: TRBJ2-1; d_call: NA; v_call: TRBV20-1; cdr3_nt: TGCAGTACCTACGGGACGGGAATAAAAGACATCTCCTACAATGAGCAGTTCTTC; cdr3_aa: CSTYGTGIKDISYNEQFF
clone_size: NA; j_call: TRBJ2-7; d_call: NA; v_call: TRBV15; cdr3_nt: TGTGCCACCAGCAGTACTAGTCAACTCTACGAGCAGTACTTC; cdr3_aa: CATSSTSQLYEQYF
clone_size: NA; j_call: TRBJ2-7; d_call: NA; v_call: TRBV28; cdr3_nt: TGTGCCAGCAGTCCTCAGACTGGGCGGGAATACGAGCAGTACTTC; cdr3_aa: CASSPQTGREYEQYF
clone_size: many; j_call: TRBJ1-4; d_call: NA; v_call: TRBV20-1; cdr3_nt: TGCAGTGCTAGGTTGGGTAATGAAAAACTGTTTTTT; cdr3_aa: CSARLGNEKLFF